This entry lists 22 T cell receptor beta chains sequenced from one sample in a study of cytomegalovirus exposure and HLA in healthy donors. The PCR made use of 60 Vbeta and 13 Jbeta primers. Measured with immunoSEQ multiplex PCR; TCRdb has only the in-frame clones, and not every one. The profile shows 150,000 to 200,000 clones, 79% of them singletons. Material for sequencing was PBMCs. The receptors derive from a woman aged 45-60 years in good health and CMV-seronegative.

The V and J genes are TRBV5-1 and TRBJ2-7, with TRBD2 matching over 7 bases. After removal of 3 bases from V and 2 bases from J, the junction contained 2 bases not matched to a gene. Looked up from germline, CDR1 is SGHRS and CDR2 is YFSETQ. CDR3 length: 13 residues. The CDR3 bases are TGCGCCAGCAGCTACCGGGGGGCCTACGAGCAGTACTTC. It yields the protein CASSYRGAYEQYF.

Comments on this clone: One junction end disagrees with the germline gene, perhaps due to a read error. V is TRBV20-1 and J is TRBJ2-7, with 8 positions matching TRBD2. Per germline, CDR1 DFQATT and CDR2 SNEGSKA (reference sequence). The CDR3 contains 11 residues. The CDR3 bases are TGCAGTACTAGACTAGCGAACGAGCAGTACTTC. It translates to CSTRLANEQYF.

Of note for this clone: One junction end does not reproduce the germline sequence, and a read error may be involved. The genes are TRBV4-3 and TRBJ1-6; D call uncertain. Germline V lookup: CDR1 LGHNA, CDR2 YSLEER. This CDR3 contains 19 residues. CDR3 nucleotides: TGCGCCAGCGGCCAAGATAATATACAGACAAGCTCCTATAATTCACCCCTCCACTTT. Protein: CASGQDNIQTSSYNSPLHF.

The J gene is TRBJ1-4, the V gene TRBV18; tentatively, D is TRBD1 (5 bases). Germline V gene lookup returns CDR1 KGHSH and CDR2 LQKENI. The CDR3 sequence is 15 residues long. Trimming shortened V by 3 bases and J by 5 bases, and 13 bases separated the two germline ends. The CDR3 spells CASSPRATENEKLFF. CDR3 nucleotide sequence: TGTGCCAGCTCACCTCGAGCGACAGAAAATGAAAAACTGTTTTTT.

The chain combines TRBV6-5 with TRBJ1-1; D call uncertain. V lost 5 bases and J 1 base, leaving 11 bases between the germline ends. The CDR3 loop spans 14 amino acids. CDR1 is MNHEY, CDR2 SVGAGI, per germline. This chain's CDR3 is CASSPTERNTEAFF. DNA of the CDR3: TGTGCCAGCAGTCCGACCGAGCGGAACACTGAAGCTTTCTTT.

The chain links TRBV15 to TRBJ1-1; D gene unclear. V dropped 3 bases and J dropped 8 bases, with 16 bases sitting between them. The CDR3 has 14 residues. Germline V gene lookup returns CDR1 LNHNV and CDR2 YYDKDF (reference sequence). CDR3: CATSRGGMRVEAFF. Here the CDR3 DNA reads TGTGCCACCAGCAGGGGCGGGATGCGGGTAGAAGCTTTCTTT.

To note about this clone: A read error may produce the germline difference seen at one junction end. The V and J genes are TRBV20-1 and TRBJ2-1; D is unresolved. The germline CDR1 and CDR2 sequences are DFQATT and SNEGSKA (reference sequence). The CDR3 is 11 amino acids. The CDR3 nucleotides are TGCAGTGCTCCTAACTCGAATGGGCAGTTCTTC. This codes for CSAPNSNGQFF.

The chain employs TRBV19 and TRBJ2-1; 9 bases fit TRBD1. J gave up 8 bases and V 7 bases, and 18 bases lay outside the gene matches. There are 17 residues in the CDR3. From germline, CDR1 is LNHDA and CDR2 SQIVND (reference sequence). CDR3 loop: CASTPTPGQGELDEQFF. The CDR3 nucleotides read TGTGCCAGTACCCCAACCCCGGGACAGGGTGAGTTGGATGAGCAGTTCTTC.

The rearrangement joins TRBV6-1 to TRBJ1-6; the D gene is possibly TRBD1 (5 bases). Germline CDR1 and CDR2: MNHNS and SASEGT. CDR3 size: 12 residues. The ends were cut back, 6 bases at V and 13 bases at J, with 13 bases in the middle. The CDR3 reads CASSFWGSPLHF. The CDR3 region has the DNA TGTGCCAGCAGCTTCTGGGGCAGTCCCCTCCACTTT.

The rearrangement links TRBV5-1 to TRBJ2-5; D gene uncertain. The J call is doubtful: the DNA matches TRBJ2-7 better. The CDR3 is made up of 14 amino acids. The germline V gene encodes CDR1 SGHRS and CDR2 YFSETQ. The CDR3 region is CASKGTTVSYEQYF. The DNA of the CDR3 is TGCGCCAGCAAAGGAACAACAGTATCCTACGAGCAGTACTTC.

This clone was detected only a few times. The genes are TRBV7-6 and TRBJ2-7, with 9 bases lining up with TRBD1. The junction had 6 bases not matched to a gene; V was cut back by 2 bases and J by 1 base. In germline, CDR1 is SGHVS, CDR2 FNYEAQ. The CDR3 is made up of 16 amino acids. In nucleotides, the CDR3 is TGTGCCAGCAGCTTAACGGGGGGACAGGGATCCTACGAGCAGTACTTC. This sequence encodes CASSLTGGQGSYEQYF.

The chain combines TRBV25-1 with TRBJ1-2; 9 nucleotides agree with TRBD1. Per germline, CDR1 MGHDK and CDR2 SYGVNS. The CDR3 length is 12 residues. The junction had 5 bases not matched to a gene; V was cut back by 8 bases and J by 7 bases. The CDR3, as DNA: TGTGCCAGCTACAGGACAGGGGTTGGCTACACCTTC. It translates to CASYRTGVGYTF.

The rearrangement links TRBV7-2 to TRBJ1-2; D not resolved. V was cut by 3 bases and J by 7 bases, with 15 bases left in between. The CDR3 is 14 amino acids. Germline CDR1 reads SGHTA; CDR2 reads FQGNSA. The CDR3 nucleotides are TGTGCCAGCAGCTTCGGCCCTCCATCGGGTGGCTACACCTTC. Its protein product is CASSFGPPSGGYTF.

Only a few counts were recorded for this clone. This sequence joins TRBV6-6 and TRBJ1-5; 8 nucleotides agree with TRBD1. The CDR3 contains 16 residues. Germline trimming cut 2 bases from V and 3 bases from J; bases unmatched to any gene: 6. Germline values: CDR1 MNHNY, CDR2 SVGAGI (reference sequence). In DNA form, the CDR3 reads TGTGCCAGCAGTTACGCGAGACAGGGGACCAATCAGCCCCAGCATTTT. This translates into CASSYARQGTNQPQHF.

The V and J genes are TRBV2 and TRBJ2-1; TRBD2 is a possible D gene (5 bases). The CDR3 has 14 amino acids. V was cut by 8 bases and J by 6 bases, with 17 bases left in between. Germline CDR1 is SNHLY and CDR2 is FYNNEI. The CDR3 DNA reads TGTGCCAGCCACCGGACTGCTAATGGCAATGAGCAGTTCTTC. Encoded protein: CASHRTANGNEQFF.

This clone was found a few times. The genes are TRBV4-3 and TRBJ2-7; the D gene is possibly TRBD1 (6 bases). Germline lookup yields CDR1 LGHNA and CDR2 YSLEER. CDR3 length: 14 residues. V was cut by 4 bases and J by 2 bases, with 12 bases left in between. The CDR3 DNA is TGCGCCAGCAGCCCCCAGACAGGCCCCTACGAGCAGTACTTC. Protein: CASSPQTGPYEQYF.

This clone was recorded a few times. The rearrangement links TRBV5-1 to TRBJ1-1; the match to TRBD1 covers 7 bases. The V gene end was trimmed by 0 bases and the J gene end by 6 bases; junction bases not matched to a gene: 8. CDR1 and CDR2 (germline): SGHRS, YFSETQ. CDR3 length: 15 residues. The CDR3 is CASSLVDRESAEAFF. CDR3 coding DNA: TGCGCCAGCAGCTTGGTTGACAGGGAGAGCGCTGAAGCTTTCTTT.

The chain links TRBV4-3 to TRBJ1-1; D is possibly TRBD1 (5 bases). The ends were cut back, 4 bases at V and 6 bases at J, with 15 bases in the middle. The length of the CDR3 is 14 residues. Germline lookup yields CDR1 LGHNA and CDR2 YSLEER. In DNA form, the CDR3 reads TGCGCCAGCAGCCTCAGACAGTTTAGGGCTGAAGCTTTCTTT. The encoded protein is CASSLRQFRAEAFF.

The chain joins TRBV5-1 to TRBJ2-2; 9 bases fit TRBD2. CDR3 length equals 14 residues. Unmatched junction bases numbered 8, after V lost 8 bases and J lost 6 bases. From germline, CDR1 is SGHRS and CDR2 YFSETQ. CDR3 residues: CASKNRTSAGELFF. The CDR3 DNA reads TGCGCCAGTAAGAACCGGACTAGCGCCGGGGAGCTGTTTTTT.

The J gene is TRBJ2-7, the V gene TRBV19; weak D call: TRBD2 (6 bases). Trimming took off 6 bases at V and 7 bases at J, with 13 bases between the two ends. Germline V gives CDR1 LNHDA, CDR2 SQIVND (reference sequence). The CDR3 is 12 amino acids. DNA of the CDR3: TGTGCCAGTAGCGCGGGGAAAGGGGAGCAGTACTTC. Residues: CASSAGKGEQYF.

The chain couples TRBV19 to TRBJ1-1, with D uncertain. Looked up from germline, CDR1 is LNHDA and CDR2 is SQIVND (reference sequence). The CDR3 is 12 amino acids. V was shortened by 8 bases and J by 0 bases, with 7 bases between the two germline ends. CDR3 amino acids: CASESLNTEAFF. CDR3 DNA sequence: TGTGCCAGTGAGAGTCTGAACACTGAAGCTTTCTTT.

The V and J genes are TRBV6-6 and TRBJ1-5; D may be TRBD1 (6 bases). The germline CDR1 and CDR2 sequences are MNHNY and SVGAGI (reference sequence). With 6 bases removed from V and 4 bases from J, the gap between germline ends came to 16 bases. The CDR3 extends over 15 amino acids. CDR3 region: CASRTGTGFNQPQHF. CDR3 coding DNA: TGTGCCAGCAGGACGGGAACAGGGTTTAATCAGCCCCAGCATTTT.